These 2 T cell receptor beta chains originate from one sample sequenced in a study of CD8+ T cells in alopecia areata (dated by TCRdb to 2016 to 2019). The library was generated by the immunoSEQ multiplex PCR assay. RNA was extracted from all samples and reverse transcribed into cDNA as template for TCR sequencing. In TCRdb, the immuneACCESS table is reduced to in-frame sequences with V and J assigned. These tables do not hold every clone; where another copy was compared, an unresolved V gene accounts for under half, and the others remain unexplained. In this sample the table shows around 29,000 clones, over 60% of which occur a single time. About 19% of the sample lies in the top ten. The sequencing sample was made of NKG2D-low CD8+ T cells sorted from blood. Explained via the paper, the cell subset or site label denotes: sorted CD8+ NKG2D-low blood T cells. The receptors stem from a human donor with alopecia areata.

The chain has TRBV27 and TRBJ2-7; TRBD1 agrees at 7 bases. This CDR3 spans 13 amino acids. V was pared by 6 bases and J by 2 bases, with 4 bases of the junction left unmatched. The germline gives CDR1 MNHEY, CDR2 SMNVEV (reference sequence). For the CDR3, the DNA is TGTGCCAGCAGAACGGGACAGACCTACGAGCAGTACTTC. Amino acid sequence: CASRTGQTYEQYF.

This sequence joins TRBV28 and TRBJ2-5, with 8 bases that match TRBD2. Looked up from germline, CDR1 is MDHEN and CDR2 is SYDVKM. Trimming at V came to 7 bases and at J to 5 bases, leaving 9 bases not matched to a gene. CDR3 length: 14 amino acids. CDR3 sequence (DNA): TGTGCCAGCATGGAGCGGGAGTTCATTGAGACCCAGTACTTC. This translates into CASMEREFIETQYF.